This paragraph covers one T cell receptor beta chain sequence. Its antigen is not identified. Germline V lookup: CDR1 MGHRA, CDR2 YSYEKL. The CDR3 covers 15 residues. V lost 0 bases and J lost 4, with 12 bases in between. This sample is part of a study of T cell responses to AZD1222 COVID-19 vaccine. Notes on the study in general: Repertoires in all cases were sampled only once the peak T cell response had passed. Clonal diversity was possibly underestimated; the donors were predominantly white British and more often female.

Sequenced by immunoSEQ multiplex PCR; TCRdb stores in-frame clones only, minus some. In the table there are 120,000 to 150,000 clones, about 92% of which are singletons. Combined were second doses at about 4 or about 12 weeks. The chain recombines TRBV4-1 with TRBJ1-2; unclear D gene. The clonotype was recovered from an adult who received the AZD1222 COVID-19 vaccine. This specimen consisted of peripheral blood, obtained 28 days after the second AZD1222 dose. In DNA form, the CDR3 reads TGCGCCAGCAGCCAAGATTGGAATACCTTCTATGGCTACACCTTC. Residues: CASSQDWNTFYGYTF.